This T cell receptor (beta chain) was sequenced for a study of blood T cell repertoires in COVID-19. Study-wide context: There were acute and convalescent COVID-19 samples, and they came from the United States, Italy and Spain. T cells, B-cell-depleted T cells, or PBMCs supplied cDNA or gDNA.

This clone was seen a single time. One Seattle source followed patients from active infection through their disease course. Original data processing: Estimation of nucleated cell counts relied on the amplification of reference gene primers. Only in-frame clones appear in the TCRdb table, and some are missing; sequencing was by immunoSEQ multiplex PCR. V, J and clone size are taken as reported in that table, and D and trimming were inferred from the DNA itself. The sample carries a few hundred thousand clones, around 87% recorded once. Sample: peripheral blood. The clonotype comes from a woman aged 60-75 years with COVID-19, enrolled during active disease.

CDR3 sequence reads: CASSPVAGAHEQYF. In DNA, the CDR3 is TGTGCCAGCAGCCCGGTCGCGGGAGCCCACGAGCAGTACTTC. The chain links TRBV7-8 to TRBJ2-7; TRBD2 aligns across 7 bases. The CDR3 covers 14 residues. The V segment lost 5 bases and the J segment 5 bases; nucleotides outside the gene matches: 9. CDR1 SGHVS and CDR2 FQNEAQ come from the germline V gene.